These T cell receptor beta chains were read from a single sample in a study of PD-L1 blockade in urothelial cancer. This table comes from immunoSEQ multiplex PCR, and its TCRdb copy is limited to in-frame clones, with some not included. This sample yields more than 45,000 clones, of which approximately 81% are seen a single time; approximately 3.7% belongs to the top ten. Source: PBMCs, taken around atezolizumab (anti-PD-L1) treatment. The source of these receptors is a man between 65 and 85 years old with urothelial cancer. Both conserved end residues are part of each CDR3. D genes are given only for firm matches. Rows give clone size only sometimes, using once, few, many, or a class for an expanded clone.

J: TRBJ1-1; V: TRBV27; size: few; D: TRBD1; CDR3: CASIKEGARTEAFF; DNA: TGTGCCAGCATTAAAGAGGGGGCGAGGACTGAAGCTTTCTTT
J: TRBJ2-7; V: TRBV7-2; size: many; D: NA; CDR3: CASSLGKGAYEQYF; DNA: TGTGCCAGCAGCTTGGGCAAGGGAGCCTACGAGCAGTACTTC
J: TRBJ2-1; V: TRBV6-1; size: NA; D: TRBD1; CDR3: CASIKRQGRGNEQFF; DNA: TGTGCCAGCATCAAAAGACAGGGTCGGGGCAATGAGCAGTTCTTC
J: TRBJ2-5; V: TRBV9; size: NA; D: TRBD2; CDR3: CASSVLAGDSQETQYF; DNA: TGTGCCAGCAGCGTTCTAGCGGGGGACTCCCAAGAGACCCAGTACTTC
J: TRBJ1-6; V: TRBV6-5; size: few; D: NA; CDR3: CASSYGGVDSPLHF; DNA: TGTGCCAGCAGTTACGGAGGGGTGGACTCACCCCTCCACTTT
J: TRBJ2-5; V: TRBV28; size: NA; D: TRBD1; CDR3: CASSLGTGQETQYF; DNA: TGTGCCAGCAGCTTAGGGACAGGTCAAGAGACCCAGTACTTC
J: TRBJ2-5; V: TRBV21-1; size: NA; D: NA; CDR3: CARHSGAQETQYF; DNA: TGTGCCAGACATAGCGGAGCCCAAGAGACCCAGTACTTC
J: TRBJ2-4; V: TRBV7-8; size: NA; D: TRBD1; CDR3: CASSLGRDRGIGNIQYF; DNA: TGTGCCAGCAGCTTGGGCCGGGACAGGGGCATTGGAAACATTCAGTACTTC
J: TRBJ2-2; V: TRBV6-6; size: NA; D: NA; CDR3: CASSSGRPNTGELFF; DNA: TGTGCCAGCAGTAGCGGGCGCCCTAACACCGGGGAGCTGTTTTTT
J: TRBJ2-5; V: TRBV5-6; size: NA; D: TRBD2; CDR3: CASTDNRDSGWQETQYF; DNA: TGTGCCAGCACCGATAATCGGGATAGCGGGTGGCAAGAGACCCAGTACTTC
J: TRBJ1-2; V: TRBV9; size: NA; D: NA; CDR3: CASSPRGGNYGYTF; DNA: TGTGCCAGCAGCCCCCGGGGGGGAAACTATGGCTACACCTTC
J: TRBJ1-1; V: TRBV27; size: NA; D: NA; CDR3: CASSLTRYTEAFF; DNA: TGTGCCAGCAGTTTAACCAGGTACACTGAAGCTTTCTTT
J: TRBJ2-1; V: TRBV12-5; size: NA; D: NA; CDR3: CASGLPGGRKFF; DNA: TGTGCTAGTGGGTTACCAGGAGGTCGTAAGTTCTTC
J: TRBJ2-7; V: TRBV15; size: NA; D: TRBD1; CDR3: CATSSPDRVGNEQYF; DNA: TGTGCCACCAGCAGCCCGGACAGGGTGGGCAACGAGCAGTACTTC
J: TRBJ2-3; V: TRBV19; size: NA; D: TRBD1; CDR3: CASSRQGGTDTQYF; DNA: TGTGCCAGTAGCCGACAGGGAGGCACAGATACGCAGTATTTT
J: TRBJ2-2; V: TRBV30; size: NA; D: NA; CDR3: CAFLRGWNTGELFF; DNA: TGTGCCTTTCTCCGGGGTTGGAACACCGGGGAGCTGTTTTTT
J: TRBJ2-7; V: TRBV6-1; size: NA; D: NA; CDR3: CASLERSYEQYF; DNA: TGTGCCAGCCTCGAACGGAGCTACGAGCAGTACTTC
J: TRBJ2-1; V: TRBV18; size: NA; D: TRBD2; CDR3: CASSPGASGRNEQFF; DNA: TGTGCCAGCTCACCAGGGGCTAGCGGGAGGAATGAGCAGTTCTTC
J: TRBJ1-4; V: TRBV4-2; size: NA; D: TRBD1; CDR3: CASSQVPGQGREKLFF; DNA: TGTGCCAGCAGCCAAGTGCCGGGACAGGGCCGTGAAAAACTGTTTTTT
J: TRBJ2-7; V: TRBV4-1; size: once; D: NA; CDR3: CASSFRQADVYEQYF; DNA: TGCGCCAGCAGCTTTCGACAGGCTGACGTCTACGAGCAGTACTTC
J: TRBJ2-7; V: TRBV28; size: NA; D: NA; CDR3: CASSLLSERYEQYF; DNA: TGTGCCAGCAGTTTATTGTCAGAACGCTACGAGCAGTACTTC
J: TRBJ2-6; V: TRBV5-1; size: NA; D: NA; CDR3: CASSLGASGANVLTF; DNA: TGCGCCAGCAGCTTGGGGGCCTCTGGGGCCAACGTCCTGACTTTC
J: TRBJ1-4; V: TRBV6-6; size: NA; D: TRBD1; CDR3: CASSYGQGIGKLFF; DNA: TGTGCCAGCAGCTACGGACAGGGGATTGGAAAACTGTTTTTT
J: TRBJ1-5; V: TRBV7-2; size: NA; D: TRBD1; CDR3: CASSKQGVSNQPQHF; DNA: TGTGCCAGCAGCAAACAGGGGGTTAGCAATCAGCCCCAGCATTTT
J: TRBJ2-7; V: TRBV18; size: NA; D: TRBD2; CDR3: CASSPGLAGAGRYEQYF; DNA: TGTGCCAGCTCACCCGGACTAGCGGGAGCCGGTCGCTACGAGCAGTACTTC
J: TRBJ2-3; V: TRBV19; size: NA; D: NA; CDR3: CASSIESGTDTQYF; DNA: TGTGCCAGTAGTATCGAATCGGGTACAGATACGCAGTATTTT
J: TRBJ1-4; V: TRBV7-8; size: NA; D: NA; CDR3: CASSGGQLNEKLFF; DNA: TGTGCCAGCTCCGGTGGGCAGTTAAATGAAAAACTGTTTTTT
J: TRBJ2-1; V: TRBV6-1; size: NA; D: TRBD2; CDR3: CASSDRTSANEQFF; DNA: TGTGCCAGCAGTGACCGGACTAGCGCCAATGAGCAGTTCTTC
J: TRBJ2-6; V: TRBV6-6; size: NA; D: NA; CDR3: CASRGGGTGANVLTF; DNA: TGTGCCAGCAGGGGAGGGGGGACTGGGGCCAACGTCCTGACTTTC
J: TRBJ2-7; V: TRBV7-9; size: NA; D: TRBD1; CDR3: CASRPRTGSSYEQYF; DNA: TGTGCCAGCAGACCTCGGACAGGGAGCTCCTACGAGCAGTACTTC
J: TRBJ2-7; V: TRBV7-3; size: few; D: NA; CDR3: CASSLLSGPYEQYF; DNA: TGTGCCAGCAGCTTATTGTCAGGGCCCTACGAGCAGTACTTC
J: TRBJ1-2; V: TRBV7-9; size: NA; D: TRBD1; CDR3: CASSRGTGGYGYTF; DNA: TGTGCCAGCAGCCGAGGGACAGGGGGCTATGGCTACACCTTC
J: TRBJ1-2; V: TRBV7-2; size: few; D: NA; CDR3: CASSLGGLVQSGYTF; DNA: TGTGCCAGCAGCTTAGGTGGCTTAGTACAGAGTGGCTACACCTTC
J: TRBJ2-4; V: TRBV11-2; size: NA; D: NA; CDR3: CASSLGTPGRTIAKNIQYF; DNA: TGTGCCAGCAGCCTGGGGACTCCGGGACGGACTATAGCCAAAAACATTCAGTACTTC
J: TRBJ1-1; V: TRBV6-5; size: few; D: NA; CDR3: CASRTMNTEAFF; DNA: TGTGCCAGCAGGACAATGAACACTGAAGCTTTCTTT
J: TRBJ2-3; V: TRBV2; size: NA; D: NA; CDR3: CASTGFTGVTDTQYF; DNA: TGTGCCAGCACAGGATTTACGGGGGTCACAGATACGCAGTATTTT
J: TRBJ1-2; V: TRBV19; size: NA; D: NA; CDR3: CASSLGQLDSYGYTF; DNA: TGTGCCAGTAGCCTCGGACAGTTGGACTCCTATGGCTACACCTTC
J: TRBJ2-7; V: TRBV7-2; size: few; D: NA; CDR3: CASSLAANSYEQYF; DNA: TGTGCCAGCAGCTTAGCAGCGAACTCCTACGAGCAGTACTTC
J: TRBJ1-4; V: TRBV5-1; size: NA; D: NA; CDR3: CASSSGSGSTNEKLFF; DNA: TGCGCCAGCAGCTCGGGGTCTGGTTCAACTAATGAAAAACTGTTTTTT
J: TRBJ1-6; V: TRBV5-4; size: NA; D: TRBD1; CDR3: CASSPEDRGRASSPLHF; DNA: TGTGCCAGCAGCCCAGAGGACAGGGGCAGAGCAAGTTCACCCCTCCACTTT
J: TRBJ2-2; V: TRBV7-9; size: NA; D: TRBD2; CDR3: CASSFLGSGRAPGELFF; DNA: TGTGCCAGCAGCTTCCTCGGGAGCGGGAGGGCCCCCGGGGAGCTGTTTTTT
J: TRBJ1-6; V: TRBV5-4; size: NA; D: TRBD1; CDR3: CASSLDRRQGDSPLHF; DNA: TGTGCCAGCAGCTTGGACAGGCGGCAGGGGGATTCACCCCTCCACTTT
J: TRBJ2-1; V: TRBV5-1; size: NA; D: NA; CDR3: CASSTSGPSYNEQFF; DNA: TGCGCCAGCAGCACCTCTGGCCCCTCCTACAATGAGCAGTTCTTC